This is a list of T cell receptor beta chains from one sample in a study of human T cells and chemical hapten exposure. From the RACE reads, TCRdb called clonotypes with MiXCR, one entry per CDR3 protein. Of 82,000 or so distinct CDR3 sequences in the sample, 13% were seen once. The specimen comprised whole blood, sampled in connection with sensitization to the hapten diphenylcyclopropenone (DPC). The receptors derive from a woman in her 50s with alopecia areata. Some clones in this sample may be carry-over from other donors' samples. CDR3s include the opening cysteine and the closing phenylalanine or tryptophan. The order of the fields is J gene, V gene, D gene, clone size, CDR3 DNA, CDR3 protein. The D gene is left open where the match is weak. Rows may omit the clone size; those that give it use once, few, many or a size class.

TRBJ1-4,TRBV6-1,.,.,TGTGCCAGCCGATATACAACTAATGAAAAACTGTTTTTT,CASRYTTNEKLFF
TRBJ2-7,TRBV6-5,.,few,TGTGCCAGCAGTTCTGGGCAGTCGATAGCCTACGAGCAGTACTTC,CASSSGQSIAYEQYF
TRBJ1-1,TRBV29-1,TRBD1,many,TGCAGCGTTGACGGACAGGGGCGGACTGAAGCTTTCTTT,CSVDGQGRTEAFF
TRBJ1-1,TRBV3-1,.,.,TGTGCCAGCAGCCAAGAACAGAACACTGAAGCTTTCTTT,CASSQEQNTEAFF
TRBJ2-5,TRBV20-1,TRBD2,many,TGCAGCGCCCTAGCGGGGCAAGAGACCCAGTACTTC,CSALAGQETQYF
TRBJ2-3,TRBV11-2,.,many,TGTGCCAGCAGTCGGAGTCCCGGGACAGGCATACTAGCGACCGATACGCAGTATTTT,CASSRSPGTGILATDTQYF
TRBJ2-3,TRBV10-3,.,few,TGTGCCATCAGTGAGTCGACGGGAGTACAAGATACGCAGTATTTT,CAISESTGVQDTQYF
TRBJ2-1,TRBV29-1,TRBD2,.,TGCAGCGTTGAGGAGGGAGGGACTCGCAATGAGCAGTTCTTC,CSVEEGGTRNEQFF
TRBJ1-2,TRBV10-3,TRBD1,.,TGTGCCACCACGGACAGGGGCTCATATGGCTACACCTTC,CATTDRGSYGYTF
TRBJ2-1,TRBV29-1,.,.,TGCAGCGTTGAGTCAGGGGACAATGAGCAGTTCTTC,CSVESGDNEQFF
TRBJ2-5,TRBV10-2,.,.,TGCGCCAGCAGCTGGGCGGGACAGCAAGAGACCCAGTACTTC,CASSWAGQQETQYF
TRBJ2-3,TRBV20-1,.,few,TGCAGTGCTAGGCACGTGGTGAGCGGTAGCACAGATACGCAGTATTTT,CSARHVVSGSTDTQYF
TRBJ2-1,TRBV11-2,.,.,TGTGCCAGCAGCTTAATCCTGCAGGGGCAGTTCTTC,CASSLILQGQFF
TRBJ1-3,TRBV4-2,.,.,TGTGCCAGCAGCCAAGGACTTATGAGCTCTGGAAACACCATATATTTT,CASSQGLMSSGNTIYF
TRBJ2-1,TRBV12-3/TRBV12-4,TRBD1,few,TGTGCCAGCAGTTCGAGGACAGGGGGCCTCAATGAGCAGTTCTTC,CASSSRTGGLNEQFF
TRBJ2-7,TRBV29-1,TRBD1,medium-sized,TGCAGCGTTGTCGGTGGGCAGGGGGCTTACGAGCAGTACTTC,CSVVGGQGAYEQYF
TRBJ2-5,TRBV2,TRBD2,.,TGTGCCAGCAGTGAGCGGGCAGCGGGAGGGCCCGCCAACCAAGAGACCCAGTACTTC,CASSERAAGGPANQETQYF
TRBJ1-4,TRBV18,.,few,TGTGCCAGCTCCGACAAGGAAAAACTGTTTTTT,CASSDKEKLFF
TRBJ2-7,TRBV20-1,.,many,TGCAGTGCTAGAGTCGTCCACGAGCAGTACTTC,CSARVVHEQYF
TRBJ2-5,TRBV12-3/TRBV12-4,TRBD1,.,TGTGCCAGCAGTTTAGGTTCAGGGGGCGGTGAGACCCAGTACTTC,CASSLGSGGGETQYF
TRBJ2-1,TRBV29-1,.,many,TGCAGCGTGGGAACCTACAATGAGCAGTTCTTC,CSVGTYNEQFF
TRBJ2-5,TRBV12-3/TRBV12-4,TRBD2,many,TGTGCCAGCAGTCATCCGGGACTAGCGGATCGGAAGACCCAGTACTTC,CASSHPGLADRKTQYF
TRBJ2-1,TRBV3-1,.,many,TGTGCCAGCAGCCCACTCAGGGGAGTAAGTTCCTACAATGAGCAGTTCTTC,CASSPLRGVSSYNEQFF
TRBJ1-2,TRBV30,.,few,TGTGCCTGGTCCGGGGGAAATTCCGGCGGCTACACCTTC,CAWSGGNSGGYTF
TRBJ2-2,TRBV6-1,.,many,TGTGCCAGCAAGGGTAGCCCGAACACCGGGGAGCTGTTTTTT,CASKGSPNTGELFF
TRBJ1-1,TRBV18,.,many,TGTGCCAGCTCACCGTTGACAGGAGTCGATGAAGCTTTCTTT,CASSPLTGVDEAFF
TRBJ2-5,TRBV29-1,.,.,TGCAGCGTTGCCCTTGCGGAGACCCAGTACTTC,CSVALAETQYF
TRBJ2-6,TRBV20-1,.,many,TGCAGTGCTAGAGCTTTTACAGGGTGGACCAACGTCCTGACTTTC,CSARAFTGWTNVLTF
TRBJ2-5,TRBV28,TRBD1,.,TGTGCCAGCAGCCGGGACAGGGGGTACCAAGAGACCCAGTACTTC,CASSRDRGYQETQYF
TRBJ1-5,TRBV20-1,TRBD1,.,TGCAGTGCTAGCCTGGGACAGGTTACCCAGCCCCAGCATTTT,CSASLGQVTQPQHF
TRBJ2-7,TRBV11-2,.,.,TGTGCCAGCAGCTCCCGACTACCCCCCTACGAGCAGTACTTC,CASSSRLPPYEQYF
TRBJ2-7,TRBV5-4,TRBD1,many,TGTGCCAGCAGCTTGAAGTTTGCAGGGGGCCACGAGCAGTACTTC,CASSLKFAGGHEQYF
TRBJ2-3,TRBV20-1,.,few,TGCAGTGCTAGGGCCGGACAGAACCTAGATACGCAGTATTTT,CSARAGQNLDTQYF
TRBJ2-3,TRBV7-2,.,.,TGTGCCAGCAGCCCATTAGCGTTCGCAGATACGCAGTATTTT,CASSPLAFADTQYF
TRBJ2-3,TRBV7-2,.,many,TGTGCCAGCAGTAATAACCGGGTAGATACGCAGTATTTT,CASSNNRVDTQYF
TRBJ1-3,TRBV11-2,TRBD1,few,TGTGCCAGCAGCTCAAACAGGGGGTCGATCATATATTTT,CASSSNRGSIIYF
TRBJ2-5,TRBV29-1,.,few,TGCAGCGCTGACCCGGAGACCCAGTACTTC,CSADPETQYF
TRBJ2-7,TRBV30,.,few,TGTGCCTGGAGTGTACGAGGGGACCGCTACGAGCAGTACTTC,CAWSVRGDRYEQYF
TRBJ2-5,TRBV9,.,.,TGTGCCAGCAGCGTAGGTAGTCGGGGTCTTGGTGAGACCCAGTACTTC,CASSVGSRGLGETQYF
TRBJ2-7,TRBV29-1,.,.,TGCAGCGTCCGAGGGCCGGGCCGGGACGAGCAGTACTTC,CSVRGPGRDEQYF
TRBJ2-2,TRBV2,.,.,TGTGCCAGCAGTAAACTCCAGGGGCTCACCGGGGAGCTGTTTTTT,CASSKLQGLTGELFF
TRBJ1-2,TRBV20-1,.,many,TGCAGTGCCAACCCCGAAGGCCGATCTTACTATGGCTACACCTTC,CSANPEGRSYYGYTF
TRBJ1-5,TRBV18,.,.,TGTGCCAGCTCACCGGAGACCGGCAATCAGCCCCAGCATTTT,CASSPETGNQPQHF
TRBJ1-6,TRBV7-2,.,few,TGTGCCAGCAGCCAGCCCGACGGTGTGAGCTCCTATAATTCACCCCTCCACTTT,CASSQPDGVSSYNSPLHF
TRBJ2-1,TRBV5-6,.,few,TGTGCCAGCAGCCAGAGGGCGGGGATATCCTACAATGAGCAGTTCTTC,CASSQRAGISYNEQFF
TRBJ1-2,TRBV27,.,few,TGTGCCAGCAGTTTATCGGTCACTTCTATTAACTATGGCTACACCTTC,CASSLSVTSINYGYTF
TRBJ1-3,TRBV4-1,.,few,TGCGCCAGCAGCCAAGTACCTACAGGGAGGTCTGGAAACACCATATATTTT,CASSQVPTGRSGNTIYF
TRBJ2-1,TRBV11-2,.,many,TGTGCCAGCAGAGGATACTTCTCCTACAATGAGCAGTTCTTC,CASRGYFSYNEQFF
TRBJ1-1,TRBV30,TRBD1,many,TGTGCCTGGAGTTTAGGACAGGAGAACACTGAAGCTTTCTTT,CAWSLGQENTEAFF
TRBJ1-2,TRBV29-1,.,few,TGCAGCGTCCCGGGTCTCCTAGTCAATGGCTACACCTTC,CSVPGLLVNGYTF
TRBJ2-1,TRBV20-1,.,few,TGCAGTGGTCAGGGACTTAGCTACAATGAGCAGTTCTTC,CSGQGLSYNEQFF
TRBJ2-3,TRBV29-1,.,.,TGCAGCGTTGACGAAGATACGCAGTATTTT,CSVDEDTQYF
TRBJ1-1,TRBV7-3,TRBD1,many,TGTGCCAGCAGCGTACAGGGGGTCAGAGAAGCTTTCTTT,CASSVQGVREAFF
TRBJ1-2,TRBV19,.,few,TGTGCCAGTTCTCGTACAGGATTGTCTTATGGCTACACCTTC,CASSRTGLSYGYTF